This T cell receptor (beta chain) was identified during a study of blood T cells in healthy people across ages (dated by TCRdb to 2015 to 2017). Describing the broader study: In model experiments, roughly one uniquely barcoded TCR beta cDNA molecule per two T cells was captured by template switching. Donors of different ages were randomly distributed across sequencing lanes to avoid experimental bias. Four age groups were formed from the donors: young (average 16 years), middle-aged (approximately 41), aged (around 62) and long-lived (82). Using the same blood draw, the study looked at two additional independent replicas of 1 million unique cDNA reads for two donors, one aged 18 to 30 and the other aged 80 or older. Using deep sequencing normalized with unique cDNA molecular identifiers, the study measured how TCR beta repertoire diversity changes with age. What the study reported, not specific to this receptor: Conclusive comparison of naive and antigen-experienced compartments was prevented by the profiling of bulk unsorted PBMCs. Donor CMV infection status was unknown, potentially confounding age-related changes in expanded clonotypes. As age increased, observed TCR beta diversity per million T cells dropped in a roughly linear way, and a significant reduction was already evident by age about 40. Estimates of total diversity from one million sequenced T cells were regarded as lower bounds and underestimates. There was a strong correlation between observed TCR beta diversity and the percentage of naive T cells measured by flow cytometry. Compared with the aged group, the long-lived group had more naive CD4+ T cells, fewer expanded clones and increased TCR diversity, a pattern suggesting age selection.

Concerning this clonotype itself: Its antigen has not been determined. No clone much larger than this one lies a single base away; base qualities are absent.

Donors were 40 or so systemically healthy Caucasian individuals from Russia aged about 6 to 100 years. Ten milliliters of peripheral blood were drawn from each donor into EDTA-treated Vacutainer tubes. Ficoll-Paque density-gradient centrifugation was used to isolate PBMCs, with at least 7 million per sample. Total RNA, at least 6 micrograms per sample, was extracted from PBMCs with Trizol reagent. Naive CD45RAhigh/CD27high T cell percentages were measured by flow cytometry on a PBMC aliquot from every donor. Measured from the cysteine to the phenylalanine, the CDR3 is 15 residues long. Only the CDR3 part of the read is kept: 45 bases, read in frame from the first base. The CDR1 and CDR2 encoded by the germline V gene are SGHRS and YFSETQ. V and J are truncated by 2 bases and 6 bases respectively, leaving an intervening sequence of 17 bases. The library was generated by 5' RACE. The sequencer listed for this sample is Illumina HiSeq 2500. A second about 7 to 11 cycle PCR used a sample-barcoded 5' primer and a J-beta primer mix. A template-switch 5' adaptor carrying 12 random nucleotides introduced a unique molecular identifier onto each TCR beta cDNA molecule. At least 3 million CDR3-containing paired-end reads were obtained from each sample. First-strand cDNA synthesis was performed from all RNA using the Mint cDNA synthesis kit, with priming by a TRBC-specific oligonucleotide. After uracil-DNA glycosylase treatment, a first 18-cycle PCR used universal primers M1SS and BC2_uni_R on all cDNA. For the original study's pipeline: For normalization, 1 million high-quality reads, each with a distinct molecular identifier, were randomly selected from each sample. Reads with shared molecular identifiers were discarded instead of being binned into consensus sequences. CDR3 identification, clonotype clustering and error correction used MiTCR with a Q25 quality threshold and the strictest error-elimination algorithm. A nonparametric unseen species model with Euler transformation was used to estimate a lower bound on total TCR beta diversity. TCRdb trimmed the raw reads at Q25, called clones with MiXCR and kept productive beta chains. Each record represents a unique CDR3 protein, reported with the most common genes and DNA among its rows. These V and J calls originate from TCRdb's pipeline instead of the authors' own analysis. Within this sample are fewer than 750,000 distinct CDR3 sequences, with approximately 52% of them counted one time only. Approximately 13% of the sample is taken by the ten largest.

Sequencing input: blood. The sequence is built from TRBV5-1 and TRBJ1-1, with a tentative D gene TRBD1 over 5 matching bases. This receptor was obtained from a woman of 80 years or more in good health. The DNA sequence follows: TGCGCCAGCAGCTTTTTCCAGACCCAGGGAGCTGAAGCTTTCTTT. Translated, this is CASSFFQTQGAEAFF.